Each of the 21 T cell receptor beta chains below was sequenced from the same sample in a study of blood T cells in healthy people across ages. The second PCR ran roughly 7 to 12 cycles with a sample-barcoded 5' primer and J-beta primers. TCRdb called the 5' RACE reads again in MiXCR, with one record for every CDR3 protein. Of around 990,000 distinct CDR3 sequences in the sample, more than 30% are singletons; the top ten hold roughly 14%. The sample comprised blood. These receptors all stem from a man in his late teens or twenties in good health.

Here the CDR3 DNA reads TGCAGTGCTAGGGCCTTGACAGGGAGCTCCTACGAGCAGTACTTC. Its translation: CSARALTGSSYEQYF. The chain carries TRBV20-1 and TRBJ2-7; 7 positions match TRBD1. Looked up from germline, CDR1 is DFQATT and CDR2 is SNEGSKA (reference sequence). The CDR3 loop spans 15 amino acids. V dropped 3 bases and J dropped 0; count of bases not matched to a gene: 8.

The gene calls are TRBV28 and TRBJ2-5, with a tentative D call TRBD2 (5 bases). The CDR3 is made up of 12 amino acids. V dropped 6 bases and J dropped 6 bases, with 11 bases sitting between them. Germline V gene lookup returns CDR1 MDHEN and CDR2 SYDVKM. CDR3 residues: CASRASWQTQYF. The CDR3 DNA follows: TGTGCCAGCAGGGCTAGCTGGCAGACCCAGTACTTC.

The chain links TRBV18 to TRBJ2-1; D possibly matches TRBD1 or TRBD2 (5 bases each). The CDR3 totals 13 residues. Per the germline V gene, CDR1 is KGHSH and CDR2 is LQKENI. Trimming left V 2 bases short and J 13 bases short, with 15 bases between. The CDR3 region has the DNA TGTGCCAGCTCACCAGGCCAGGGAGTTGTCCAGTTCTTC. Translated, it gives CASSPGQGVVQFF. Full variable domain (outside the CDR3, taken from reference TRBV18 and TRBJ2-1): NAGVMQNPRHLVRRRGQEARLRCSPMKGHSHVYWYRQLPEEGLKFMVYLQKENIIDESGMPKERFSAEFPKEGPSILRIQQVVRGDSAAYFCASSPGQGVVQFFGPGTRLTVL.

This chain connects TRBV13 to TRBJ2-2; 10 bases agree with TRBD2. Per germline, CDR1 PRHDT and CDR2 FYEKMQ (reference sequence). V shed 1 base and J 6 bases; nucleotides not matched to a gene: 5. CDR3 size: 16 residues. For the CDR3, the DNA is TGTGCCAGCAGCTTAGAAGCGGGGGGGCACGCCGGGGAGCTGTTTTTT. Amino acid sequence: CASSLEAGGHAGELFF.

For this clonotype: A read error may produce the germline difference seen at one junction end. The chain employs TRBV12-3 or TRBV12-4 and TRBJ1-1; no reliable D call. There are 12 residues in the CDR3. The CDR3 DNA is TGTACCAGCAGTTTCGCGAACACTGAAGCTTTCTTT. Translating gives CTSSFANTEAFF.

This clonotype was counted only a few times. CDR3 residues: CASSQARDRFAYEQYF. CDR3 DNA: TGCGCCAGCAGCCAAGCCCGGGACAGGTTCGCCTACGAGCAGTACTTC. The chain employs TRBV4-3 and TRBJ2-7, with 8 bases matching TRBD1. This CDR3 is built from 16 residues. Germline values: CDR1 LGHNA, CDR2 YSLEER. V was pared by 1 base and J by 2 bases, with 7 bases of the junction left unmatched.

This clonotype was observed a handful of times. V gene TRBV12-3 or TRBV12-4 combines with J gene TRBJ2-1; 9 nucleotides agree with TRBD1. V was clipped by 6 bases and J by 4 bases; unmatched bases: 13. CDR3 length equals 17 residues. The CDR3, as DNA: TGTGCCAGCAGGGAGGGAACAGGGGGCTTGATTTACAATGAGCAGTTCTTC. This translates into CASREGTGGLIYNEQFF.

J is TRBJ2-5 and V is TRBV28; 8 bases map to TRBD2. Trimming removed 5 bases from V and 5 bases from J; junction bases left unmatched: 10. Germline lookup yields CDR1 MDHEN and CDR2 SYDVKM. The CDR3 totals 15 residues. The CDR3 here is CASSPGGGFSETQYF. The CDR3 DNA sequence: TGTGCCAGCAGTCCCGGGGGGGGATTTAGCGAGACCCAGTACTTC.

The V gene is TRBV7-9, the J gene TRBJ2-5, with 8 bases lining up with TRBD1. Looked up from germline, CDR1 is SEHNR and CDR2 is FQNEAQ (reference sequence). V trimming: 1 base; J trimming: 11 bases; junction bases outside the gene matches: 12. The CDR3 loop spans 15 amino acids. The CDR3 loop reads CASSLEQGAKVEQYF. In nucleotides, the CDR3 is TGTGCCAGCAGCTTAGAGCAGGGGGCGAAAGTTGAGCAGTACTTC.

The J gene is TRBJ2-7, the V gene TRBV7-9; D gene uncertain. The CDR3 is 13 residues long. The V and J ends lost 5 bases and 2 bases respectively, with 10 bases between them. Germline-derived CDR1 and CDR2 are SEHNR and FQNEAQ (reference sequence). The CDR3 protein is CASSPRNAYEQYF. The CDR3 nucleotides read TGTGCCAGCAGCCCTAGGAACGCCTACGAGCAGTACTTC. Filled out from reference TRBV7-9 and TRBJ2-7, the complete variable domain reads DTGVSQNPRHKITKRGQNVTFRCDPISEHNRLYWYRQTLGQGPEFLTYFQNEAQLEKSRLLSDRFSAERPKGSFSTLEIQRTEQGDSAMYLCASSPRNAYEQYFGPGTRLTVT.

Concerning this clonotype itself: The CDR3 carries no conserved terminal phenylalanine or tryptophan, so it likely arises from a read error. The chain has TRBV5-1 and TRBJ1-2; D call uncertain. Per the germline V gene, CDR1 is SGHRS and CDR2 is YFSETQ. Trimming took 0 bases from V and 2 from J, leaving 8 bases between them. This CDR3 comprises 14 residues. CDR3 bases: TGCGCCAGCAGCTTGGTAGCCAGAAACTATGGCTACACCTCC. Its protein is CASSLVARNYGYTS.

The chain joins TRBV20-1 to TRBJ1-5; no clear D gene. The CDR3 length is 13 residues. Trimming pared 3 bases from V and 4 bases from J, leaving 10 bases between. Germline CDR1 reads DFQATT; CDR2 reads SNEGSKA (reference sequence). CDR3 nucleotides: TGCAGTGCTAGCGGGTCGGTAAATCAGCCCCAGCATTTT. The encoded protein is CSASGSVNQPQHF.

This chain links TRBV6-5 with TRBJ1-1; D ambiguous. This CDR3 has 17 residues. V lost 2 bases and J 1 base, leaving 17 bases between the germline ends. Germline V gene data show CDR1 as MNHEY and CDR2 as SVGAGI. DNA of the CDR3: TGTGCCAGCAGTTACCGAATACCGGGAGCGGGGAACACTGAAGCTTTCTTT. Its protein is CASSYRIPGAGNTEAFF.

This clonotype showed up just a few times. This chain uses TRBV6-1 with TRBJ1-1; unclear D gene. CDR3 length equals 13 residues. The V end was cut by 4 bases, the J end by 7 bases, with 13 bases between. Germline V CDR1 and CDR2: MNHNS, SASEGT. The CDR3 DNA reads as TGTGCCAGCAGTGCCCAGGAGGGTGGTGAAGCTTTCTTT. This gives the protein CASSAQEGGEAFF.

This clonotype has only a few counts. The gene calls are TRBV6-4 and TRBJ1-6; TRBD1 might be the D (6 bases). CDR1 MRHNA and CDR2 SNTAGT come from the germline V gene. CDR3 length: 14 amino acids. The V and J ends lost 4 bases and 6 bases respectively, with 10 bases between them. For the CDR3, the DNA is TGTGCCAGCAGTGGAGGACAGACTAATTCACCCCTCCACTTT. It is translated as CASSGGQTNSPLHF.

The chain employs TRBV20-1 and TRBJ2-1, with D possibly called TRBD1 or TRBD2 (5 bases each). Trimming removed 4 bases from V and 5 bases from J, with 9 bases in between. The CDR3 loop spans 12 amino acids. The V gene's germline CDR1 is DFQATT and CDR2 SNEGSKA (reference sequence). The CDR3 region is CSATGPDNEQFF. The CDR3 DNA follows: TGCAGTGCTACGGGACCTGACAATGAGCAGTTCTTC.

The chain recombines TRBV12-3 or TRBV12-4 with TRBJ1-2, with unresolved D. The CDR3 contains 15 residues. Between the trimmed V and J ends, which lost 3 bases and 4 bases, there was a span of 15 bases. The CDR3 bases are TGTGCCAGCAGTTTCAGGCCAGCAGCGGCCTATGGCTACACCTTC. This translates into CASSFRPAAAYGYTF.

This clonotype came up a few times. The V gene is TRBV6-5, the J gene TRBJ2-6, with TRBD1 as a possible D gene (5 bases). Germline V gene lookup returns CDR1 MNHEY and CDR2 SVGAGI. Deletions cut 6 bases from V and 0 bases from J, with 12 bases between. This CDR3 contains 16 residues. CDR3 DNA: TGTGCCAGCAGGACCCAACAGGTCTCTGGGGCCAACGTCCTGACTTTC. It encodes CASRTQQVSGANVLTF.

This clonotype was counted once. The rearrangement joins TRBV29-1 to TRBJ2-2; the D is unclear. The CDR3 runs 12 residues. In germline, CDR1 is SQVTM, CDR2 ANQGSEA. The germline V and J ends were trimmed by 3 bases and 6 bases, with 8 bases remaining between them. The CDR3 loop is CSVDSFSGELFF. The DNA for the CDR3 is TGCAGCGTTGACTCCTTTTCCGGGGAGCTGTTTTTT.

The chain couples TRBV7-9 to TRBJ2-6, with D uncertain. CDR3 length: 14 residues. V shed 3 bases and J shed 4 bases, with 7 bases lying between them. The V gene's germline CDR1 is SEHNR and CDR2 FQNEAQ (reference sequence). In DNA form, the CDR3 reads TGTGCCAGCAGCTTCGATCAGGGGGCCAACGTCCTGACTTTC. This encodes CASSFDQGANVLTF.

The genes are TRBV7-2 and TRBJ2-3, with TRBD2 matching 12 bases. V gave up 4 bases and J gave up 0 bases; unmatched junction bases: 8. Germline lookup yields CDR1 SGHTA and CDR2 FQGNSA. The CDR3 length is 18 residues. CDR3 region: CASSSRLAGALSTDTQYF. The CDR3 bases are TGTGCCAGCAGCTCCCGACTAGCGGGGGCTTTGAGCACAGATACGCAGTATTTT.